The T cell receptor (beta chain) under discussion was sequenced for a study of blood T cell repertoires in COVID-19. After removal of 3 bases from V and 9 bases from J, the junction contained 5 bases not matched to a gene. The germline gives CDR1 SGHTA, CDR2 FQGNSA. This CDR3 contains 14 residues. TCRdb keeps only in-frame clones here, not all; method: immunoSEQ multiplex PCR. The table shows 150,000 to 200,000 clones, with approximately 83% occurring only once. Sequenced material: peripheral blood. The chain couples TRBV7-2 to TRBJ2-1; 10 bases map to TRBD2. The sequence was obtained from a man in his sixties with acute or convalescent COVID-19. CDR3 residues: CASSFGTSDGEQFF. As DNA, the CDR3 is TGTGCCAGCAGCTTCGGGACTAGCGACGGTGAGCAGTTCTTC.